These 23 T cell receptor beta chains originate from one sample sequenced in a study of blood T cell repertoires in COVID-19. Repertoires were generated with immunoSEQ multiplex PCR, while TCRdb's copy carries only in-frame clones and drops some. The sample carries some 120,000 clones, 65% to 90% recorded once. Sequences were obtained from peripheral blood. These receptors all come from an elderly man with active or convalescent COVID-19.

The V gene is TRBV30, the J gene TRBJ1-3, with D tentatively TRBD1 (6 bases). Germline assignment: CDR1 GTSNPN and CDR2 SVGIG (reference sequence). The CDR3 is 14 residues long. V shed 3 bases and J shed 2 bases, with 11 bases lying between them. CDR3 sequence: CAWRGRGTGNTIYF. The CDR3 DNA sequence: TGTGCCTGGAGGGGCAGGGGAACTGGAAACACCATATATTTT.

The V gene is TRBV27, the J gene TRBJ1-5; D is unclear. The CDR3 covers 13 residues. CDR1 is MNHEY and CDR2 is SMNVEV in the germline V gene (reference sequence). V gave up 3 bases and J gave up 4 bases, with 7 bases separating them. In nucleotides, the CDR3 is TGTGCCAGCAGTTTGATCGGGAATCAGCCCCAGCATTTT. It is translated as CASSLIGNQPQHF.

This clone has more than one count but fewer than ten. This chain uses TRBV4-1 with TRBJ1-2; D remains ambiguous. This CDR3 is built from 14 residues. Germline CDR1 MGHRA, CDR2 YSYEKL. V lost 4 bases and J 6 bases, leaving 15 bases between the germline ends. The DNA of the CDR3 is TGCGCCAGCAGCCGTACGGGATTCGGGGATGGCTACACCTTC. Amino acid sequence: CASSRTGFGDGYTF.

The V call is TRBV9, the J call TRBJ2-7; weak D call: TRBD2 (6 bases). Germline values: CDR1 SGDLS, CDR2 YYNGEE. V was clipped by 0 bases and J by 7 bases, with 17 bases between them. The CDR3 consists of 15 residues. CDR3 coding DNA: TGTGCCAGCAGCGTAGCTCCGACGGGGGATGGGGAGCAGTACTTC. It encodes CASSVAPTGDGEQYF. The complete variable domain, with remaining parts taken from reference TRBV9 and TRBJ2-7, reads DSGVTQTPKHLITATGQRVTLRCSPRSGDLSVYWYQQSLDQGLQFLIQYYNGEERAKGNILERFSAQQFPDLHSELNLSSLELGDSALYFCASSVAPTGDGEQYFGPGTRLTVT.

This chain joins TRBV5-8 and TRBJ1-5; 8 bases are shared with TRBD1. The CDR3 consists of 16 residues. Trimming cost V 2 bases and J 9 bases; bases outside gene matches: 13. CDR1 is SGHTS and CDR2 is YDEGEE in the germline V gene. The CDR3, as DNA: TGTGCCAGCAGCTTATGGGAACAGGGGGTTAAGAGGCCCCAGCATTTT. Protein sequence: CASSLWEQGVKRPQHF.

CDR3 DNA sequence: TGTGCCAGCAGCTTAGGGAGATTCTACAATCAGCCCCAGCATTTT. It codes for CASSLGRFYNQPQHF. The chain recombines TRBV7-8 with TRBJ1-5, with no clear D. Germline V lookup: CDR1 SGHVS, CDR2 FQNEAQ. Trimming took 1 base from V and 3 from J, leaving 10 bases between them. CDR3 length equals 15 residues.

The CDR3 reads CASSQDYIQFQQPQHF. The CDR3 coding sequence is TGCGCCAGCAGCCAAGATTACATACAGTTTCAGCAGCCCCAGCATTTT. The genes are TRBV4-1 and TRBJ1-5, with D unclear. Per germline, CDR1 MGHRA and CDR2 YSYEKL. V was shortened by 0 bases and J by 7 bases, with 16 bases between the two germline ends. The CDR3 has 16 amino acids.

The chain joins TRBV5-4 to TRBJ2-1; TRBD2 matches at 7 bases. The V and J ends lost 4 bases and 3 bases, in that order; junction bases with no gene match: 4. The length of the CDR3 is 14 residues. Per germline, CDR1 SGHNT and CDR2 YYREEE (reference sequence). Here the CDR3 DNA reads TGTGCCAGCAGCCAGACTAGCAGCTACAATGAGCAGTTCTTC. This gives the protein CASSQTSSYNEQFF. Based on the CDR3 plus reference TRBV5-4 and TRBJ2-1, the full variable domain is ETGVTQSPTHLIKTRGQQVTLRCSSQSGHNTVSWYQQALGQGPQFIFQYYREEENGRGNFPPRFSGLQFPNYSSELNVNALELDDSALYLCASSQTSSYNEQFFGPGTRLTVL.

At least ten counts were recorded for this clone. The chain recombines TRBV23-1 with TRBJ2-7, with 11 nucleotides matching TRBD1. TRBV23-1 counts as an open reading frame of uncertain function. With V trimmed by 4 bases and J by 3 bases, 5 bases remained unmatched. The CDR3 sequence is 15 residues long. DNA of the CDR3: TGCGCCAGCAGTCCTAGGACAGGGGGCTACTACGAGCAGTACTTC. Its translation is CASSPRTGGYYEQYF.

This clone was seen a single time. The chain joins TRBV5-4 to TRBJ1-6; TRBD1 might be the D (6 bases). Germline CDR1 and CDR2: SGHNT and YYREEE (reference sequence). The CDR3 runs 14 residues. Trimming pared 6 bases from V and 5 bases from J, leaving 12 bases between. CDR3 amino acids: CASNYQGNNSPLHF. CDR3 sequence (DNA): TGTGCCAGCAATTACCAGGGGAATAATTCACCCCTCCACTTT.

In this sample, this clone turned up once. This chain links TRBV2 with TRBJ2-1; D is possibly TRBD2 (7 bases). Germline lookup yields CDR1 SNHLY and CDR2 FYNNEI. This CDR3 region has 15 residues. V was cut by 5 bases and J by 2 bases, with 13 bases left in between. The CDR3 nucleotides are TGTGCCAGCAGTAACGGGCGGGGGCCCTACAATGAGCAGTTCTTC. It specifies CASSNGRGPYNEQFF.

The chain employs TRBV3-1 (or the pseudogene TRBV3-2) and TRBJ2-1; 8 nucleotides agree with TRBD1. After removal of 4 bases from V and 9 bases from J, the junction contained 11 bases not matched to a gene. The CDR3 has 15 residues. Germline V gene lookup returns CDR1 LGHDT and CDR2 YNNKEL (reference sequence). The CDR3 sequence is CASSPRTGLVIEQFF. The CDR3 nucleotides read TGTGCCAGCAGCCCCCGGACAGGGTTAGTGATTGAGCAGTTCTTC.

The rearrangement links TRBV5-1 to TRBJ2-1, with 9 nucleotides matching TRBD2. This CDR3 contains 15 residues. Germline V CDR1 and CDR2: SGHRS, YFSETQ. V trimming: 2 bases; J trimming: 5 bases; junction bases outside the gene matches: 5. CDR3 sequence reads: CASSLSAGGHNEQFF. The CDR3 DNA is TGCGCCAGCAGCTTATCAGCGGGGGGTCACAATGAGCAGTTCTTC.

The chain combines TRBV5-1 with TRBJ2-1; 13 bases map to TRBD2. The CDR3 consists of 15 residues. V trimming: 3 bases; J trimming: 9 bases; junction bases outside the gene matches: 6. Germline V gives CDR1 SGHRS, CDR2 YFSETQ. The CDR3 protein is CASSWTSGSQFEQFF. For the CDR3, the DNA is TGCGCCAGCAGCTGGACTAGCGGGAGTCAGTTTGAGCAGTTCTTC.

This chain joins TRBV5-5 and TRBJ2-3; possible D gene TRBD2, 6 bases. CDR1 and CDR2 (germline): SGHKS, YYEKEE (reference sequence). The CDR3 contains 16 residues. V shed 0 bases and J shed 5 bases, with 16 bases lying between them. CDR3: CASSLEFPGAVDTQYF. CDR3 DNA: TGTGCCAGCAGCTTGGAATTCCCGGGAGCGGTAGATACGCAGTATTTT. Full variable domain (rest looked up from reference TRBV5-5 and TRBJ2-3): DAGVTQSPTHLIKTRGQQVTLRCSPISGHKSVSWYQQVLGQGPQFIFQYYEKEERGRGNFPDRFSARQFPNYSSELNVNALLLGDSALYLCASSLEFPGAVDTQYFGPGTRLTVL.

DNA of the CDR3: TGTGCCACCAGCAGAGCCCGGGACTCCTTCTACGAGCAGTACTTC. It encodes CATSRARDSFYEQYF. The chain uses TRBV15 and TRBJ2-7; perhaps TRBD2 as D (6 bases). With 1 base removed from V and 3 bases from J, the gap between germline ends came to 13 bases. Germline CDR1 reads LNHNV; CDR2 reads YYDKDF (reference sequence). The CDR3 contains 15 residues.

The rearrangement links TRBV27 to TRBJ1-1; D remains ambiguous. CDR1 is MNHEY, CDR2 SMNVEV, per germline (reference sequence). Trimming removed 0 bases from V and 8 bases from J, with 16 bases in between. This CDR3 region has 15 residues. CDR3 sequence reads: CASSLSNRLRWEAFF. The CDR3 nucleotides are TGTGCCAGCAGTTTATCGAACCGTCTCAGATGGGAAGCTTTCTTT.

This chain uses TRBV4-3 with TRBJ2-2; 13 positions agree with TRBD2. Germline-derived CDR1 and CDR2 are LGHNA and YSLEER. V shed 3 bases, J shed 6 bases, and the junction held 19 bases outside the gene matches. The CDR3 totals 21 residues. CDR3 protein: CASSHRLPGLAGQRFPGELFF. The CDR3 coding sequence is TGCGCCAGCAGCCATAGACTTCCGGGACTAGCGGGACAACGGTTCCCCGGGGAGCTGTTTTTT.

This chain joins TRBV18 and TRBJ2-5; a possible D gene is TRBD2 (5 bases). The CDR3 length is 13 residues. The V gene's germline CDR1 is KGHSH and CDR2 LQKENI. The germline V and J ends were trimmed by 2 bases and 4 bases, with 8 bases remaining between them. The CDR3 here is CASSPSSPETQYF. The CDR3 bases are TGTGCCAGCTCACCATCTAGCCCAGAGACCCAGTACTTC.

The CDR3 loop reads CASSLADMVSSGNTIYF. In nucleotides, the CDR3 is TGCGCCAGCAGCTTGGCCGATATGGTGAGCTCTGGAAACACCATATATTTT. This chain joins TRBV5-1 and TRBJ1-3; D uncertain. CDR1 is SGHRS, CDR2 YFSETQ, per germline. The V end was cut by 0 bases, the J end by 0 bases, with 13 bases between. The CDR3 runs 17 residues.

DNA for the CDR3: TGTGCCAGCAGCAAGGGGGGAGGCACTAAAGCTTTCTTT. Translating gives CASSKGGGTKAFF. The gene calls are TRBV21-1 and TRBJ1-1. TRBV21-1 is a pseudogene locus. CDR3 length equals 13 residues.

This clone has at least ten counts. This rearrangement joins TRBV19 to TRBJ2-2; 10 nucleotides agree with TRBD1. V shed 5 bases and J 8 bases; nucleotides not matched to a gene: 11. This CDR3 is built from 16 residues. CDR1 and CDR2 from the germline V gene are LNHDA and SQIVND (reference sequence). The CDR3 region has the DNA TGTGCCAGTAGTTATCGGGACAGGGGAAGAATGGGGGAGCTGTTTTTT. Translated: CASSYRDRGRMGELFF.

The chain joins TRBV18 to TRBJ2-4; D unresolved. The CDR3 covers 15 residues. The V end was cut by 2 bases, the J end by 2 bases, with 10 bases between. The germline V gene encodes CDR1 KGHSH and CDR2 LQKENI. The CDR3 is CASSPSARTKNIQYF. Written as DNA, the CDR3 is TGTGCCAGCTCACCAAGTGCCAGAACCAAAAACATTCAGTACTTC.